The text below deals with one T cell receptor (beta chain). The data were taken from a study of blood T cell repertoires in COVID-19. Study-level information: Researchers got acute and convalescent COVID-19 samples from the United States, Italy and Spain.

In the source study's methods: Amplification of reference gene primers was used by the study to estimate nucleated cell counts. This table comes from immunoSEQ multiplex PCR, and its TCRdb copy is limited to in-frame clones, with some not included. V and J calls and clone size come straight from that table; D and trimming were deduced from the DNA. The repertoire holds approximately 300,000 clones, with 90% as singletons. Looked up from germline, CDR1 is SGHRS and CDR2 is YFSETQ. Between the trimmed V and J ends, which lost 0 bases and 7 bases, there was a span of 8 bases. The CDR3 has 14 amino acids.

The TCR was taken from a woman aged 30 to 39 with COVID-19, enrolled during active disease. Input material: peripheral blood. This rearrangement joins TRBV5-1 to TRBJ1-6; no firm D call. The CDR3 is CASSLASGNSPLHF. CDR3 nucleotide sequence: TGCGCCAGCAGCTTGGCCTCGGGGAATTCACCCCTCCACTTT.